Shown below are 6 T cell receptor beta chains from a single sample sequenced in a study of cytomegalovirus exposure and HLA in healthy donors. 60 Vbeta and 13 Jbeta primers were used in PCR. Repertoires were generated with immunoSEQ multiplex PCR, while TCRdb's copy carries only in-frame clones and drops some. The table lists more than 65,000 clones, around 76% of them singletons. Sample: PBMCs. The origin of the receptors is a woman aged 45 to 65 in good health and CMV-seropositive.

This clone was seen only a few times. This chain connects TRBV13 to TRBJ2-3; D is uncertain. Trimming left V 3 bases short and J 0 bases short, with 4 bases between. Germline V gives CDR1 PRHDT, CDR2 FYEKMQ (reference sequence). The CDR3 consists of 13 residues. The CDR3 bases are TGTGCCAGCAGCTTTCCTAGCACAGATACGCAGTATTTT. Encoded protein: CASSFPSTDTQYF.

V and J are TRBV15 and TRBJ2-1; 7 positions match TRBD2. Germline CDR1 is LNHNV and CDR2 is YYDKDF (reference sequence). The CDR3 loop spans 15 amino acids. Losses at the gene ends were 1 base for V and 10 bases for J; bases not matched to a gene: 10. DNA of the CDR3: TGTGCCACCAGCAGAGGGGCTTACGGGGGGAGCGAGCAGTTCTTC. Translated, it gives CATSRGAYGGSEQFF.

The chain links TRBV6-6 to TRBJ2-1, with D unresolved. The CDR3 is 14 amino acids. Germline V CDR1 and CDR2: MNHNY, SVGAGI (reference sequence). Trimming stripped 6 bases from V and 0 bases from J, with 9 bases between. CDR3 protein: CASSQWSSYNEQFF. DNA for the CDR3: TGTGCCAGCAGCCAGTGGAGCTCCTACAATGAGCAGTTCTTC.

The chain is built from TRBV5-6 and TRBJ2-1; 10 nucleotides match TRBD2. J lost 2 bases, V lost 0 bases, and 8 bases had no gene match. This CDR3 comprises 18 residues. Germline values: CDR1 SGHDT, CDR2 YYEEEE. For the CDR3, the DNA is TGTGCCAGCAGCTTGGGGGCTAGCGGGAGACGCCCCTACAATGAGCAGTTCTTC. Its protein is CASSLGASGRRPYNEQFF.

This rearrangement joins TRBV6-5 to TRBJ2-7; D possibly corresponds to TRBD1 (6 bases). V was pared by 7 bases and J by 1 base, with 11 bases between. Germline V CDR1 and CDR2: MNHEY, SVGAGI. There are 13 residues in the CDR3. CDR3 bases: TGTGCCAGCAAAGATGACAGGTCCTACGAGCAGTACTTC. This encodes CASKDDRSYEQYF.

The sample holds one count of this clone. The chain recombines TRBV2 with TRBJ2-3, with 14 bases identical to TRBD2. The V segment lost 6 bases and the J segment 11 bases; nucleotides outside the gene matches: 7. CDR1 is SNHLY and CDR2 is FYNNEI in the germline V gene. The CDR3 totals 14 residues. The CDR3 is CASSLLGLAGVQYF. CDR3 DNA: TGTGCCAGCAGCCTTTTGGGACTAGCGGGAGTGCAGTATTTT.